Each of the 29 T cell receptor beta chains below was sequenced from the same sample in a study of cytomegalovirus exposure and HLA in healthy donors. Both 60 Vbeta primers and 13 Jbeta primers went into the PCR. The protocol was immunoSEQ multiplex PCR, while the TCRdb copy is restricted to in-frame clones and leaves out a portion. The table records approximately 220,000 clones, over 80% of them present only once. The sample was PBMCs. The receptors were gathered from a man aged 35 to 55 in good health and CMV-seropositive.

This chain connects TRBV10-1 to TRBJ2-5; 7 bases map to TRBD2. This CDR3 spans 15 amino acids. Germline V gene sequence: CDR1 WNHNN, CDR2 SYGVQD (reference sequence). V was pared by 2 bases and J by 2 bases, with 5 bases of the junction left unmatched. The CDR3 is CASSEGSGTQETQYF. CDR3 nucleotides: TGCGCCAGCAGTGAGGGAAGCGGGACTCAAGAGACCCAGTACTTC.

The chain combines TRBV7-3 with TRBJ1-2; D is unresolved. V shed 10 bases and J shed 8 bases, with 17 bases lying between them. Germline V gene lookup returns CDR1 SGHTA and CDR2 FQGTGA. This CDR3 comprises 12 residues. CDR3 coding DNA: TGTGCCACCATCGACATAAATGGAGGCTACACCTTC. Its protein is CATIDINGGYTF.

V is TRBV7-9 and J is TRBJ1-3; weak D call: TRBD1 (5 bases). CDR3 length equals 14 residues. CDR1 SEHNR and CDR2 FQNEAQ come from the germline V gene (reference sequence). The ends were cut back, 4 bases at V and 2 bases at J, with 9 bases in the middle. In DNA form, the CDR3 reads TGTGCCAGCAGCTGGGGGAGGGCTGGAAACACCATATATTTT. This codes for CASSWGRAGNTIYF.

This chain connects TRBV19 to TRBJ2-7, with 12 bases lining up with TRBD1. There are 14 residues in the CDR3. After removal of 5 bases from V and 5 bases from J, the junction contained 4 bases not matched to a gene. The V gene's germline CDR1 is LNHDA and CDR2 SQIVND (reference sequence). The DNA for the CDR3 is TGTGCCAGTAGTCCAGGGACAGGGGGCAACGAGCAGTACGTC. Its protein is CASSPGTGGNEQYV.

This clone has just one count. The J gene is TRBJ1-5, the V gene TRBV5-8, with 7 bases fitting TRBD1. V gave up 3 bases and J gave up 9 bases; unmatched junction bases: 3. The CDR3 contains 12 residues. Germline V lookup: CDR1 SGHTS, CDR2 YDEGEE. CDR3 amino acids: CASSWTGMPQHF. The CDR3 DNA is TGTGCCAGCAGCTGGACAGGTATGCCCCAGCATTTT.

This CDR3 reads CASSDSPGSTDTQYF. CDR3 DNA: TGTGCCAGCAGTGACTCGCCGGGATCCACAGATACGCAGTATTTT. The rearrangement joins TRBV6-4 to TRBJ2-3; maybe TRBD2 (5 bases). This CDR3 has 15 residues. The V gene's germline CDR1 is MRHNA and CDR2 SNTAGT. The V and J ends lost 0 bases and 2 bases respectively, with 9 bases between them.

This clone was seen once. This rearrangement joins TRBV7-6 to TRBJ2-3; 11 bases fit TRBD2. Looked up from germline, CDR1 is SGHVS and CDR2 is FNYEAQ. This CDR3 contains 15 residues. V lost 2 bases, J lost 6 bases, and 4 bases stayed unmatched. CDR3 loop: CASSLTSGSGDTQYF. The CDR3 region has the DNA TGTGCCAGCAGCTTAACTAGCGGGAGTGGGGATACGCAGTATTTT. Complete variable domain (other parts from reference TRBV7-6 and TRBJ2-3): GAGVSQSPRYKVTKRGQDVALRCDPISGHVSLYWYRQALGQGPEFLTYFNYEAQQDKSGLPNDRFSAERPEGSISTLTIQRTEQRDSAMYRCASSLTSGSGDTQYFGPGTRLTVL.

The J gene is TRBJ2-5, the V gene TRBV9; 10 bases are shared with TRBD1. The germline V gene has CDR1 SGDLS and CDR2 YYNGEE. This CDR3 region has 16 residues. V shed 4 bases, J shed 4 bases, and the junction held 10 bases outside the gene matches. The CDR3 nucleotides read TGTGCCAGCAGCCCTCTCCCGGGACAGGGGAGAGAGACCCAGTACTTC. Translation: CASSPLPGQGRETQYF. Drawing the rest from reference TRBV9 and TRBJ2-5, the complete variable domain is DSGVTQTPKHLITATGQRVTLRCSPRSGDLSVYWYQQSLDQGLQFLIQYYNGEERAKGNILERFSAQQFPDLHSELNLSSLELGDSALYFCASSPLPGQGRETQYFGPGTRLLVL.

This chain links TRBV9 with TRBJ1-2, with 8 bases matching TRBD1. Germline lookup yields CDR1 SGDLS and CDR2 YYNGEE. The CDR3 extends over 15 amino acids. V was pared by 3 bases and J by 8 bases, with 12 bases of the junction left unmatched. The CDR3 bases are TGTGCCAGCAGCGGACTCGGACAGGGTGAATGGGGCTACACCTTC. Residues: CASSGLGQGEWGYTF.

This clone appeared a few times. The J gene is TRBJ1-1, the V gene TRBV7-8, with 9 bases matching TRBD1. The junction had 4 bases not matched to a gene; V was cut back by 2 bases and J by 3 bases. Looked up from germline, CDR1 is SGHVS and CDR2 is FQNEAQ. CDR3 length equals 15 residues. This CDR3 is CASSLPGQGHTEAFF. CDR3 in DNA: TGTGCCAGCAGCTTACCCGGACAGGGGCACACTGAAGCTTTCTTT.

J is TRBJ2-5 and V is TRBV5-6; TRBD2 agrees at 9 bases. Trimming cost V 1 base and J 0 bases; bases outside gene matches: 10. This CDR3 region has 18 residues. CDR1 is SGHDT and CDR2 is YYEEEE in the germline V gene. This CDR3 reads CASSLRRTSDMYQETQYF. DNA for the CDR3: TGTGCCAGCAGCTTGAGACGGACTAGCGACATGTACCAAGAGACCCAGTACTTC.

This clone was seen a single time. The V call is TRBV7-9, the J call TRBJ1-1; D is perhaps TRBD1 (5 bases). Trimming pared 3 bases from V and 1 base from J, leaving 9 bases between. CDR1 is SEHNR and CDR2 is FQNEAQ in the germline V gene (reference sequence). This CDR3 has 14 amino acids. The DNA of the CDR3 is TGTGCCAGCAGCTTTCGGAGGGGGAACACTGAAGCTTTCTTT. It encodes CASSFRRGNTEAFF.

The chain is built from TRBV15 and TRBJ2-7, with D uncertain. V gave up 0 bases and J gave up 2 bases, with 11 bases separating them. The germline gives CDR1 LNHNV, CDR2 YYDKDF (reference sequence). This CDR3 is 15 amino acids long. CDR3 bases: TGTGCCACCAGCAGAGATCGACAATGGACCTACGAGCAGTACTTC. Its translation: CATSRDRQWTYEQYF. Full variable domain (outside the CDR3, taken from reference TRBV15 and TRBJ2-7): DAMVIQNPRYQVTQFGKPVTLSCSQTLNHNVMYWYQQKSSQAPKLLFHYYDKDFNNEADTPDNFQSRRPNTSFCFLDIRSPGLGDTAMYLCATSRDRQWTYEQYFGPGTRLTVT.

V usage is TRBV15 and J usage is TRBJ1-5, with D possibly matching TRBD1 (6 bases). The V and J ends lost 0 bases and 2 bases respectively, with 11 bases between them. Per the germline V gene, CDR1 is LNHNV and CDR2 is YYDKDF (reference sequence). The CDR3 has 16 residues. DNA for the CDR3: TGTGCCACCAGCAGAGATGGTCCAGGGGGCAATCAGCCCCAGCATTTT. It specifies CATSRDGPGGNQPQHF.

The CDR3 spells CASNSGGWEPEAFF. DNA of the CDR3: TGTGCCAGTAATTCCGGGGGTTGGGAGCCTGAAGCTTTCTTT. This rearrangement joins TRBV19 to TRBJ1-1, with D perhaps TRBD1 (5 bases). Trimming removed 7 bases at V and 6 bases at J, with 18 bases between. Germline values: CDR1 LNHDA, CDR2 SQIVND (reference sequence). The CDR3 spans 14 residues.

The V call is TRBV29-1, the J call TRBJ2-2, with TRBD2 matching over 9 bases. Germline CDR1 reads SQVTM; CDR2 reads ANQGSEA. The CDR3 covers 14 residues. The V and J ends lost 6 bases and 1 base, in that order; junction bases with no gene match: 3. The CDR3 bases are TGCAGCGTCCGCGGGAGGGGGAACACCGGGGAGCTGTTTTTT. Protein sequence: CSVRGRGNTGELFF.

This chain uses TRBV6-1 with TRBJ2-7; TRBD1 matches at 7 bases. The V gene end was trimmed by 2 bases and the J gene end by 2 bases; junction bases not matched to a gene: 3. The germline CDR1 and CDR2 sequences are MNHNS and SASEGT. The CDR3 has 14 amino acids. CDR3 amino acids: CASSERGPTYEQYF. The CDR3 DNA sequence: TGTGCCAGCAGTGAAAGGGGGCCTACCTACGAGCAGTACTTC.

The chain carries TRBV29-1 and TRBJ2-1; TRBD1 matches at 11 bases. The CDR3 consists of 14 residues. Trimming removed 7 bases from V and 8 bases from J; junction bases left unmatched: 10. The V gene's germline CDR1 is SQVTM and CDR2 ANQGSEA. The CDR3 DNA sequence: TGCAGCGGAAGGAGGACAGGGGGCATCGATGAGCAGTTCTTC. Residues: CSGRRTGGIDEQFF.

The rearrangement links TRBV18 to TRBJ2-3; D is unresolved. Germline values: CDR1 KGHSH, CDR2 LQKENI. The CDR3 has 12 amino acids. V lost 4 bases, J lost 5 bases, and 7 bases lay in between. The DNA for the CDR3 is TGTGCCAGCTCACGCCTGAGAGATACGCAGTATTTT. As protein: CASSRLRDTQYF.

The CDR3 spells CASSYFDSYNEQFF. CDR3 coding DNA: TGTGCCAGCAGTTACTTTGACAGCTACAATGAGCAGTTCTTC. The chain has TRBV6-5 and TRBJ2-1; tentative D call: TRBD1 (5 bases). Trimming took 1 base from V and 3 from J, leaving 7 bases between them. CDR1 MNHEY and CDR2 SVGAGI come from the germline V gene. CDR3 length: 14 residues.

V gene TRBV3-1 (or the pseudogene TRBV3-2) combines with J gene TRBJ2-7; no clear D. Trimming stripped 11 bases from V and 6 bases from J, with 8 bases between. Germline V gene lookup returns CDR1 LGHDT and CDR2 YNNKEL (reference sequence). The CDR3 runs to 9 residues. The CDR3, as DNA: TGTGCCGTCCGTTGCGAGCAGTACTTC. This codes for CAVRCEQYF.

In this sample, this clone turned up many times. The chain links TRBV6-6 to TRBJ1-5; 8 bases are shared with TRBD1. This CDR3 contains 16 residues. With V trimmed by 9 bases and J by 6 bases, 16 bases remained unmatched. Germline values: CDR1 MNHNY, CDR2 SVGAGI (reference sequence). The CDR3 DNA reads TGTGCCAGTTGTGAGGGAAAAGGCAGGGGGCTTCAGCCCCAGCATTTT. Protein product: CASCEGKGRGLQPQHF.

The chain is built from TRBV10-3 and TRBJ2-2; 14 bases line up with TRBD2. Germline-derived CDR1 and CDR2 are ENHRY and SYGVKD. V lost 5 bases and J lost 7; bases outside the gene matches: 6. The CDR3 runs 16 residues. Here the CDR3 DNA reads TGTGCCATCAGTTCGGGACTAGCGGGAGAGGGCGGGGAGCTGTTTTTT. Encoded protein: CAISSGLAGEGGELFF.

The chain employs TRBV28 and TRBJ2-3, with 9 bases aligning to TRBD1. V shed 3 bases, J shed 0 bases, and the junction held 4 bases outside the gene matches. CDR1 and CDR2 from the germline V gene are MDHEN and SYDVKM. This CDR3 is 16 amino acids long. CDR3 sequence (DNA): TGTGCCAGCAGTTTTCACAGGGGGCTGAGCACAGATACGCAGTATTTT. Its translation is CASSFHRGLSTDTQYF.

The chain is built from TRBV11-2 and TRBJ2-1, with TRBD2 matching over 11 bases. Germline V lookup: CDR1 SGHAT, CDR2 FQNNGV. This CDR3 is built from 17 residues. Trimming cost V 5 bases and J 10 bases; bases outside gene matches: 16. The CDR3 region has the DNA TGTGCCAGCAGCCCTCGCGCGCTAGCGGGAGGCCCCAAGGAGCAGTTCTTC. Its protein is CASSPRALAGGPKEQFF.

V and J are TRBV6-6 and TRBJ1-5; D is undetermined. Germline CDR1 reads MNHNY; CDR2 reads SVGAGI (reference sequence). V was shortened by 6 bases and J by 7 bases, with 10 bases between the two germline ends. The CDR3 length is 12 residues. The CDR3 DNA sequence: TGTGCCAGCAGCCAACCGGGGCAGCCCCAGCATTTT. Translating it yields CASSQPGQPQHF.

The V gene is TRBV5-1, the J gene TRBJ1-6; D ambiguous. Germline assignment: CDR1 SGHRS and CDR2 YFSETQ. The CDR3 spans 13 residues. Between the trimmed V and J ends, which lost 0 bases and 6 bases, there was a span of 4 bases. The chain's CDR3 is CASSLGSNSPLHF. The CDR3 DNA is TGCGCCAGCAGCTTGGGCAGTAATTCACCCCTCCACTTT.

The V and J genes are TRBV30 and TRBJ1-4; D is ambiguous. The CDR3 sequence is 11 residues long. V gave up 8 bases and J gave up 7 bases, with 11 bases separating them. The germline gives CDR1 GTSNPN, CDR2 SVGIG (reference sequence). The CDR3 here is CAGDHGEKLFF. The DNA for the CDR3 is TGTGCCGGAGACCACGGTGAAAAACTGTTTTTT. Looking up the rest from reference TRBV30 and TRBJ1-4 gives the full variable domain: SQTIHQWPATLVQPVGSPLSLECTVEGTSNPNLYWYRQAAGRGLQLLFYSVGIGQISSEVPQNLSASRPQDRQFILSSKKLLLSDSGFYLCAGDHGEKLFFGSGTQLSVL.

J is TRBJ1-1 and V is TRBV5-4; TRBD1 is a possible D gene (6 bases). This CDR3 spans 14 amino acids. Trimming shortened V by 7 bases and J by 6 bases, and 19 bases separated the two germline ends. Germline V CDR1 and CDR2: SGHNT, YYREEE (reference sequence). The CDR3: CASRDTPLMAEAFF. As DNA, the CDR3 is TGTGCCAGCCGGGACACACCTTTGATGGCTGAAGCTTTCTTT.